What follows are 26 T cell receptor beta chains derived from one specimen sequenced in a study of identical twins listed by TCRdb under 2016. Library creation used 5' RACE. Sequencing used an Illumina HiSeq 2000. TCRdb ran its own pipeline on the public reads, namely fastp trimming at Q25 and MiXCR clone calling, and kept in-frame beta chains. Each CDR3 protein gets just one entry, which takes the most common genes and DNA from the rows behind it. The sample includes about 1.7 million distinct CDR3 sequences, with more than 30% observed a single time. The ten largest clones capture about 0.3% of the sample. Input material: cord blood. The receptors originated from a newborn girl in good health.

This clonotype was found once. CDR3 sequence: CASRPRGQSNQPQHF. In DNA, the CDR3 is TGCGCCAGCAGGCCCCGGGGACAGAGCAATCAGCCCCAGCATTTT. The gene calls are TRBV10-1 and TRBJ1-5; 7 bases align to TRBD1. This CDR3 has 15 residues. Germline trimming cut 6 bases from V and 1 base from J; bases unmatched to any gene: 6. Germline CDR1 WNHNN, CDR2 SYGVQD (reference sequence).

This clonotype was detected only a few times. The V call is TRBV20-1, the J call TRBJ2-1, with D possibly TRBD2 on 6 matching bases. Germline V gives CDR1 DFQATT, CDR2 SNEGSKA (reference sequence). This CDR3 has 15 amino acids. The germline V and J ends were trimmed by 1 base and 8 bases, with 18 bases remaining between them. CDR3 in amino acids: CSARVFLRGGDEQFF. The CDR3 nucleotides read TGCAGTGCTAGAGTTTTTCTGAGAGGAGGGGATGAGCAGTTCTTC.

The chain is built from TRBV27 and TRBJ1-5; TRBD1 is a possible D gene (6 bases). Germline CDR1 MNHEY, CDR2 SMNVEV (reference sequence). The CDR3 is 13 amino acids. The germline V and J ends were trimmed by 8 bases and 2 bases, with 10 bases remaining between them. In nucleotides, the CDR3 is TGTGCCAGCGCCTGGACAGGCAATCAGCCCCAGCATTTT. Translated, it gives CASAWTGNQPQHF.

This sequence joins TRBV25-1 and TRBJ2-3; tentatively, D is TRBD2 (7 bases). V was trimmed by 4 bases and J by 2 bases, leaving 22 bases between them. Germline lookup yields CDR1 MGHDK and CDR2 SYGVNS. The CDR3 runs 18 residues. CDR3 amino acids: CASSGWGGLALDTDTQYF. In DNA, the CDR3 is TGTGCCAGCAGTGGGTGGGGGGGGCTTGCCCTCGACACAGATACGCAGTATTTT.

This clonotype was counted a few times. CDR3 in DNA: TGTGCCAGCAGTTTATCAGGGCTTCGGAGCGGGTATGGCTACACCTTC. Translating gives CASSLSGLRSGYGYTF. The rearrangement links TRBV27 to TRBJ1-2; D is unclear. CDR3 length equals 16 residues. Germline lookup yields CDR1 MNHEY and CDR2 SMNVEV (reference sequence). Trimming removed 0 bases from V and 5 bases from J, with 16 bases in between.

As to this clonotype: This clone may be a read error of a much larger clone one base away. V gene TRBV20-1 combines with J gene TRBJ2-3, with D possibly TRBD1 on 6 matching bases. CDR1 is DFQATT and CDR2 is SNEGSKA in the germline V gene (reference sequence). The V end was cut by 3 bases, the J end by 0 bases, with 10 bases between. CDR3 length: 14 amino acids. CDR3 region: CSASPGHSTDTQYF. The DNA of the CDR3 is TGCAGTGCTAGTCCGGGACATAGCACAGATACGCAGTATTTT.

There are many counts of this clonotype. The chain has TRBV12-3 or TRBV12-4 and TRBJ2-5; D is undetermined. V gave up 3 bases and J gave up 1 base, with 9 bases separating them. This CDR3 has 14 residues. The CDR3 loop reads CASSFWRTQETQYF. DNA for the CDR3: TGTGCCAGCAGTTTTTGGCGGACCCAAGAGACCCAGTACTTC.

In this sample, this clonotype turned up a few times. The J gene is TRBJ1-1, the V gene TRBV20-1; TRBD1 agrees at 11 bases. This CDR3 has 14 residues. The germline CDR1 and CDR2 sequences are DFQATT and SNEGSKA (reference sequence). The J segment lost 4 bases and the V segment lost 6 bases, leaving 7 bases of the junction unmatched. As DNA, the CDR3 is TGCAGTGCCTGGGGGGGGACAGGGGGCACTGAAGCTTTCTTT. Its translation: CSAWGGTGGTEAFF.

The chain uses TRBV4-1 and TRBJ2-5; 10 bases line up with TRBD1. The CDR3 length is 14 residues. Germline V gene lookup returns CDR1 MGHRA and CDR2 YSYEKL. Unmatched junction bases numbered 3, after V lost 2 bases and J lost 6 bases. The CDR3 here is CASSQRGQGKTQYF. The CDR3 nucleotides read TGCGCCAGCAGCCAAAGGGGACAGGGGAAGACCCAGTACTTC.

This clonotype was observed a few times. The CDR3 protein is CASWDYGYTF. DNA of the CDR3: TGTGCCTCCTGGGACTATGGCTACACCTTC. V is TRBV30 and J is TRBJ1-2; D is unclear. The CDR3 has 10 amino acids. Trimming took 7 bases from V and 3 from J, leaving 6 bases between them. The germline gives CDR1 GTSNPN, CDR2 SVGIG (reference sequence).

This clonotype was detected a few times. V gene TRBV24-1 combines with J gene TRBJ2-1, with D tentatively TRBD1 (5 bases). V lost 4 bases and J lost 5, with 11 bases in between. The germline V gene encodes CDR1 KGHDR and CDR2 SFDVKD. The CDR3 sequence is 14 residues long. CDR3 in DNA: TGTGCCACCAGTGAGTCCAGGGTTCACAATGAGCAGTTCTTC. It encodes CATSESRVHNEQFF.

The CDR3 reads CASSLIGTSLQETQYF. The CDR3 DNA follows: TGTGCCAGCAGCTTGATAGGGACTAGCCTACAAGAGACCCAGTACTTC. The chain employs TRBV7-2 and TRBJ2-5; 9 positions agree with TRBD2. Looked up from germline, CDR1 is SGHTA and CDR2 is FQGNSA. V lost 3 bases, J lost 2 bases, and 7 bases stayed unmatched. The CDR3 has 16 amino acids.

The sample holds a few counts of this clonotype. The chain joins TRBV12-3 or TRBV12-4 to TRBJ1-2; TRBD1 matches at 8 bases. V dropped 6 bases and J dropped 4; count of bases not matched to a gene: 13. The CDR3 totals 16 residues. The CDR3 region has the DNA TGTGCCAGCAGCCGGGGTCCAGGACAGGGTAGCTATGGCTACACCTTC. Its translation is CASSRGPGQGSYGYTF.

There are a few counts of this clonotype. For the CDR3, the DNA is TGTGCCAGCAGAGGGGAATTAGACCAAGAATCCCAGTACTTC. Protein sequence: CASRGELDQESQYF. The chain has TRBV3-1 and TRBJ2-5; a weak D match, TRBD1 (5 bases). Trimming removed 6 bases from V and 9 bases from J, with 20 bases in between. The germline gives CDR1 LGHDT, CDR2 YNNKEL (reference sequence). This CDR3 is 14 amino acids long.

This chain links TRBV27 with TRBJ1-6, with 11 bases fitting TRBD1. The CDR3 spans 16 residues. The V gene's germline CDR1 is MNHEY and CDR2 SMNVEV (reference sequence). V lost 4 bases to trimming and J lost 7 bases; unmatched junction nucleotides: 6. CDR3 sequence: CASSSRGQGGNSPLHF. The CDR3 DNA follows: TGTGCCAGCAGTTCCCGGGGACAGGGGGGGAATTCACCCCTCCACTTT.

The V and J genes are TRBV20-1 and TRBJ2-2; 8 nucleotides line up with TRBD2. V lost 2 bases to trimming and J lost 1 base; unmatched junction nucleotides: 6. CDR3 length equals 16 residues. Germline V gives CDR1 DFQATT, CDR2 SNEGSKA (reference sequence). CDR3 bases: TGCAGTGCTAGAATGGTCCTAGCGGGGAACACCGGGGAGCTGTTTTTT. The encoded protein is CSARMVLAGNTGELFF.

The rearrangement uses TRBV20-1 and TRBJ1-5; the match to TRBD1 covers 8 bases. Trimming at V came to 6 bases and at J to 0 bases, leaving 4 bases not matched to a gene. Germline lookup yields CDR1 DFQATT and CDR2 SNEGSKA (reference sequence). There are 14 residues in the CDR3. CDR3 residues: CSARQGPSNQPQHF. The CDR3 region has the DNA TGCAGTGCGAGACAGGGGCCTAGCAATCAGCCCCAGCATTTT.

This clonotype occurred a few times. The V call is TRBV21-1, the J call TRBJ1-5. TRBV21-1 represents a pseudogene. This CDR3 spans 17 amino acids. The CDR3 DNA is TGTGCCAGCAGCAAAGCGGCCTCGTTAGGTGGCAATCAGCCCCAGCATTTT. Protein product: CASSKAASLGGNQPQHF.

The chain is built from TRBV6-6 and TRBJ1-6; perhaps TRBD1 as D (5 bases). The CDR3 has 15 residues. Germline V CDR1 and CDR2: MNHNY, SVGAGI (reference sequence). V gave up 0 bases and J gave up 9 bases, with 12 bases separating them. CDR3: CASSYSGRGVSPLHF. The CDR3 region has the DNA TGTGCCAGCAGTTACTCGGGACGAGGGGTTTCACCCCTCCACTTT.

For the CDR3, the DNA is TGCAGTGCTACTAGCGATTGGCCCTACAATGAGCAGTACTTC. Translated, it gives CSATSDWPYNEQYF. The chain couples TRBV20-1 to TRBJ2-7; tentatively, D is TRBD2 (6 bases). The V and J ends lost 4 bases and 7 bases respectively, with 20 bases between them. Germline V lookup: CDR1 DFQATT, CDR2 SNEGSKA (reference sequence). This CDR3 is 14 amino acids long.

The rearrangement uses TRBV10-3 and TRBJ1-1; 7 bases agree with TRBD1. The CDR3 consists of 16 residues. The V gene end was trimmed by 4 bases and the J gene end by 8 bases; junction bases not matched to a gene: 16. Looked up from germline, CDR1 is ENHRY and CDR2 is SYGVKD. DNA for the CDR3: TGTGCCATCAGTGGGTCTCCAAAGGACAGGCGCGCCGAAGCTTTCTTT. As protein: CAISGSPKDRRAEAFF.

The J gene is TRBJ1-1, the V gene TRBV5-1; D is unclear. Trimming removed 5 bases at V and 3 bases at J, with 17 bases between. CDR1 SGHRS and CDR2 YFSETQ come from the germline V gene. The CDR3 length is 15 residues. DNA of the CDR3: TGCGCCAGCAGGGAAGCGGAGGCGTGGGACACTGAAGCTTTCTTT. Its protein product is CASREAEAWDTEAFF.

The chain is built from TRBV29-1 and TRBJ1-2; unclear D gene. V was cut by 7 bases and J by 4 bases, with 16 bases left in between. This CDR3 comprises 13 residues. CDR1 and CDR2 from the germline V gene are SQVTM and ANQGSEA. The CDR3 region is CSGWDGSFYGYTF. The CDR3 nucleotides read TGCAGCGGATGGGATGGGAGCTTCTATGGCTACACCTTC.

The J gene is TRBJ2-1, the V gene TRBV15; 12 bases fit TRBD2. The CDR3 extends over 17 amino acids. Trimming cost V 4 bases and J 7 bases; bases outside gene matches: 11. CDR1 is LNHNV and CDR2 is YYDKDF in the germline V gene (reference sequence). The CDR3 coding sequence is TGTGCCACCAGCACCAGACTAGCGGGAGTCTCTCCGAATGAGCAGTTCTTC. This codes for CATSTRLAGVSPNEQFF.

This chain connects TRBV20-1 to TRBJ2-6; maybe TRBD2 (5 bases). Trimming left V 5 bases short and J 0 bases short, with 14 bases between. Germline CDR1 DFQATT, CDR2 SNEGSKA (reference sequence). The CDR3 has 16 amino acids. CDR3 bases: TGCAGTGCTCAGTCCCTAACTAGCTCTGGGGCCAACGTCCTGACTTTC. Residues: CSAQSLTSSGANVLTF.

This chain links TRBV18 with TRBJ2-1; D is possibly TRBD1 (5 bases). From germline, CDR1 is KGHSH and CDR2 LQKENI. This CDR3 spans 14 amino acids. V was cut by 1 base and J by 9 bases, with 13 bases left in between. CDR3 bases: TGTGCCAGCTCACCACTTCAGGGTCGGAGTGAGCAGTTCTTC. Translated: CASSPLQGRSEQFF.